What follows describes a single T cell receptor (beta chain). These data originate in a study of blood T cell repertoires in COVID-19. About the research overall: Samples of COVID-19 (acute and convalescent) were obtained from the United States, Italy and Spain. Sources were T cells, B-cell-depleted T cells, or PBMCs; the material itself was cDNA or gDNA.

The CDR3 extends over 13 amino acids. Germline loops: CDR1 LNHDA, CDR2 SQIVND (reference sequence). The V and J ends lost 4 bases and 10 bases respectively, with 11 bases between them. As originally analysed: By means of reference gene primer amplification, nucleated cell counts were estimated. Clones were sequenced by immunoSEQ multiplex PCR, and TCRdb holds only the in-frame ones, with some missing. V and J calls and clone size are copied from that table; D and trimming were computed from the DNA. The data show around 100,000 clones, with roughly 88% seen just once and roughly 5% held by the top ten.

The sequencing input was peripheral blood. The source is a human donor in a cohort sampled during active COVID-19. The gene calls are TRBV19 and TRBJ1-6; no clear D gene. CDR3 in DNA: TGTGCCAGTAGTAGTTCATTCAGATCACCCCTCCACTTT. Translated: CASSSSFRSPLHF.